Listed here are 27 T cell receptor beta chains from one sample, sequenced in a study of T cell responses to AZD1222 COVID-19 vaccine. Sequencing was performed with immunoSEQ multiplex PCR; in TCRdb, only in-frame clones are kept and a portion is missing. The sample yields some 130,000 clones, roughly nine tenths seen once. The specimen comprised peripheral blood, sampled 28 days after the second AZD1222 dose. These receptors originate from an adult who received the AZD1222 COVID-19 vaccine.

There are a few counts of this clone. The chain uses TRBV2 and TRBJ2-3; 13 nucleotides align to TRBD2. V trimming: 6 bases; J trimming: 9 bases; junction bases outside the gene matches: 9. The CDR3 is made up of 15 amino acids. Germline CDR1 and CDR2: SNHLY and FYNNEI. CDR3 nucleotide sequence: TGTGCCAGCAGCGGGACTAGCGGGGCCCCCGGAACGCAGTATTTT. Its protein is CASSGTSGAPGTQYF.

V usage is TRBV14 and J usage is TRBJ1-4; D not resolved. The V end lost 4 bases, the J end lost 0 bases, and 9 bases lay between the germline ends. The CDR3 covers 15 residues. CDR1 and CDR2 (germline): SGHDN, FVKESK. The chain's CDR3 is CASSLPAATNEKLFF. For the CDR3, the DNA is TGTGCCAGCAGCCTTCCGGCAGCAACTAATGAAAAACTGTTTTTT. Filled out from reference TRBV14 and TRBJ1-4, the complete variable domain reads EAGVTQFPSHSVIEKGQTVTLRCDPISGHDNLYWYRRVMGKEIKFLLHFVKESKQDESGMPNNRFLAERTGGTYSTLKVQPAELEDSGVYFCASSLPAATNEKLFFGSGTQLSVL.

The CDR3, as DNA: TGTGCCAGCAGCCTATTACCGACAGCAGCCTACGAGCAGTACTTC. This gives the protein CASSLLPTAAYEQYF. The chain combines TRBV4-2 with TRBJ2-7; D perhaps matches TRBD1 (5 bases). This CDR3 spans 15 amino acids. Trimming stripped 4 bases from V and 2 bases from J, with 15 bases between. The germline gives CDR1 LGHNA, CDR2 YNFKEQ.

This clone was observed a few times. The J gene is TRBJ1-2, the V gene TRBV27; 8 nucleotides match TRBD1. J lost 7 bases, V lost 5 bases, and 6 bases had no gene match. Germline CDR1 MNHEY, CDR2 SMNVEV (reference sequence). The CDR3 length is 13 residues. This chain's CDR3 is CASSPQGASGYTF. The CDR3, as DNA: TGTGCCAGCAGTCCCCAGGGGGCGAGTGGCTACACCTTC.

The CDR3 bases are TGTGCCAGTATGAGGCGGGAGCTGGGGGGGGAGCTGTTTTTT. Protein product: CASMRRELGGELFF. The chain has TRBV19 and TRBJ2-2, with TRBD2 matching 7 bases. The ends lost 7 bases at V and 8 bases at J; junction bases unmatched: 10. This CDR3 is 14 amino acids long. Germline CDR1 and CDR2: LNHDA and SQIVND (reference sequence).

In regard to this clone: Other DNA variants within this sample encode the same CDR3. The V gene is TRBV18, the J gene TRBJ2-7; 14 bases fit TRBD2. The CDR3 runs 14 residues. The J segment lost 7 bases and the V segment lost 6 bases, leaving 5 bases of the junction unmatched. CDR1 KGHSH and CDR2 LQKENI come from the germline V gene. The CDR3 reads CASSPGLAGVEQYF. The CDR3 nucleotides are TGTGCCAGCTCGCCGGGACTAGCGGGGGTTGAGCAGTACTTC.

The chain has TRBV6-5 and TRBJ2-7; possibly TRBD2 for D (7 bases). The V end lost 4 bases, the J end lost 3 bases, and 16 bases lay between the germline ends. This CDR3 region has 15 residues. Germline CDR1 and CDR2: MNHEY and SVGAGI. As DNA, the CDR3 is TGTGCCAGCAGTTTGGGAGGGTGGGGGCACTACGAGCAGTACTTC. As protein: CASSLGGWGHYEQYF.

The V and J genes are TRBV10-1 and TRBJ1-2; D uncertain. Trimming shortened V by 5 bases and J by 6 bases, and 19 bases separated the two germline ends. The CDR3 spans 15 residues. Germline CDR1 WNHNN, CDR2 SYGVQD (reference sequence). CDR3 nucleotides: TGCGCCAGCAGTCAAACACGTCAGGCGATAGATGGCTACACCTTC. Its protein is CASSQTRQAIDGYTF.

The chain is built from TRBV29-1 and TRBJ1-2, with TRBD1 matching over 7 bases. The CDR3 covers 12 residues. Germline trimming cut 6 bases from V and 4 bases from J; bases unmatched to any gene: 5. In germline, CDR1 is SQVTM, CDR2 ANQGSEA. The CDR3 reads CSVAGTAYGYTF. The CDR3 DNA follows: TGCAGCGTCGCCGGGACAGCCTATGGCTACACCTTC.

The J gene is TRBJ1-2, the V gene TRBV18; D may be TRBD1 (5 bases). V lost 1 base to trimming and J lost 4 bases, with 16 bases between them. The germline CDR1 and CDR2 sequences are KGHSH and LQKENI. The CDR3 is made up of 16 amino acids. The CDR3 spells CASSPRSGSEIYGYTF. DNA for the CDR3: TGTGCCAGCTCACCACGCTCAGGGTCGGAGATCTATGGCTACACCTTC.

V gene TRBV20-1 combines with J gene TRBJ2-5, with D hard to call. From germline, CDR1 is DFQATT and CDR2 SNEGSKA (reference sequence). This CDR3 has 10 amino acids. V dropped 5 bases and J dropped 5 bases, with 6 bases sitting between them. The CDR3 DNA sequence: TGCAGTGCTGAATGGGAGACCCAGTACTTC. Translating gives CSAEWETQYF.

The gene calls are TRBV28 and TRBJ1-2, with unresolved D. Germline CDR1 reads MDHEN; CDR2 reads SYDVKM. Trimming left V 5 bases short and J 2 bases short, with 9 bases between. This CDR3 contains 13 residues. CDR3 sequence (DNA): TGTGCCAGCAGTACTACAGAGAACTATGGCTACACCTTC. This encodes CASSTTENYGYTF.

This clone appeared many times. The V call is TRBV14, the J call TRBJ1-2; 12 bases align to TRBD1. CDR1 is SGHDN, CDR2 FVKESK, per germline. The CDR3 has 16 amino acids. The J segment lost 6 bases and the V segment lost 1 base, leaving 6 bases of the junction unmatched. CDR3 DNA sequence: TGTGCCAGCAGCCAAGGTGGGACAGGGGGCGGAAATGGCTACACCTTC. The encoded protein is CASSQGGTGGGNGYTF.

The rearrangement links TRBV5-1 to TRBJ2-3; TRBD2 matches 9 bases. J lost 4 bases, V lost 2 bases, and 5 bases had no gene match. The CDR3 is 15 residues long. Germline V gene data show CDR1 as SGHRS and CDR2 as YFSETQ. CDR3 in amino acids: CASSFSGGHADTQYF. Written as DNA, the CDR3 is TGCGCCAGCAGCTTTAGCGGGGGCCATGCAGATACGCAGTATTTT. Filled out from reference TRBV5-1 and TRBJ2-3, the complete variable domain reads KAGVTQTPRYLIKTRGQQVTLSCSPISGHRSVSWYQQTPGQGLQFLFEYFSETQRNKGNFPGRFSGRQFSNSRSEMNVSTLELGDSALYLCASSFSGGHADTQYFGPGTRLTVL.

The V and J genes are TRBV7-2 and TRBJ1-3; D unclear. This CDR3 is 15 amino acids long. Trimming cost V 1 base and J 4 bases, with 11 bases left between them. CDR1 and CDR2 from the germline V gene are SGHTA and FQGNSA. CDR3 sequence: CASSLDRPPGNTIYF. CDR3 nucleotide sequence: TGTGCCAGCAGCTTAGACAGACCCCCCGGAAACACCATATATTTT.

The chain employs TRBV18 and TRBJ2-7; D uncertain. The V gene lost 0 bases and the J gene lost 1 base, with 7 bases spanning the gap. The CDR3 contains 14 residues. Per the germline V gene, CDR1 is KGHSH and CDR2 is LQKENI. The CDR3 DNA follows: TGTGCCAGCTCACCACCGGTACGGTCCTACGAGCAGTACTTC. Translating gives CASSPPVRSYEQYF.

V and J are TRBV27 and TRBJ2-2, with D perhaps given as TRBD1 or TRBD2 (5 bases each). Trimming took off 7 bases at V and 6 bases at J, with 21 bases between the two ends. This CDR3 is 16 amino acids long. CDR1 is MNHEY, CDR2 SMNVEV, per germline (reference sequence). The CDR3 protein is CASTDLRGLEAGELFF. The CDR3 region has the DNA TGTGCCAGCACCGACCTCCGGGGCCTCGAGGCCGGGGAGCTGTTTTTT.

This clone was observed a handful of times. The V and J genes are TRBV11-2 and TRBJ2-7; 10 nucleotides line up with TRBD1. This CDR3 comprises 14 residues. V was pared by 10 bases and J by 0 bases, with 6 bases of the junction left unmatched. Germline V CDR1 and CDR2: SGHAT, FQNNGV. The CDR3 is CATSGTGASYEQYF. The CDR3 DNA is TGTGCCACCTCGGGGACAGGGGCCTCCTACGAGCAGTACTTC.

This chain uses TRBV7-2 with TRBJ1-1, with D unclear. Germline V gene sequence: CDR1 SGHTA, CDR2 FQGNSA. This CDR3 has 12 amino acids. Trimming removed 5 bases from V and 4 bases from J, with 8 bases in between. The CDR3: CASSREFTEAFF. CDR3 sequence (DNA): TGTGCCAGCAGCCGGGAATTCACTGAAGCTTTCTTT.

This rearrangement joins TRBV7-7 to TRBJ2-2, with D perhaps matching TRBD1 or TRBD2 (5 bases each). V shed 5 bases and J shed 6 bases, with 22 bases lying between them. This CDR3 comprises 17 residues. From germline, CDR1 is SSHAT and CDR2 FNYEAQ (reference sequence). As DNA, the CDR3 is TGTGCCAGCAGCCCTAGTATGGGGGTAGAAGGGGCCGGGGAGCTGTTTTTT. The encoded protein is CASSPSMGVEGAGELFF.

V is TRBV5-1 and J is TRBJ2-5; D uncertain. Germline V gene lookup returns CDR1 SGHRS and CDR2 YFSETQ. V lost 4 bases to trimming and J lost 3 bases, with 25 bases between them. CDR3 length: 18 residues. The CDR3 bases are TGCGCCAGCAGCCGTTCCGCCACTACCTCAATTATCAAAGAGACCCAGTACTTC. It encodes CASSRSATTSIIKETQYF.

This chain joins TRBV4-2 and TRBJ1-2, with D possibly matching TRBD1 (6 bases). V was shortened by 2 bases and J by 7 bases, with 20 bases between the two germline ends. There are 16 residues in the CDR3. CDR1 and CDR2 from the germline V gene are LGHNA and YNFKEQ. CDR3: CASSQNYLGTLGGYTF. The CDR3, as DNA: TGTGCCAGCAGCCAAAACTACCTAGGGACACTGGGTGGCTACACCTTC.

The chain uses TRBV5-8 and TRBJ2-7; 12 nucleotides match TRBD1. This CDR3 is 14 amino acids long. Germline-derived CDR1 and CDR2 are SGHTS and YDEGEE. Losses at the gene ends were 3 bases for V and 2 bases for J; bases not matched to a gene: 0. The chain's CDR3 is CASSWDRGPYEQYF. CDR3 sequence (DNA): TGTGCCAGCAGCTGGGACAGGGGGCCCTACGAGCAGTACTTC.

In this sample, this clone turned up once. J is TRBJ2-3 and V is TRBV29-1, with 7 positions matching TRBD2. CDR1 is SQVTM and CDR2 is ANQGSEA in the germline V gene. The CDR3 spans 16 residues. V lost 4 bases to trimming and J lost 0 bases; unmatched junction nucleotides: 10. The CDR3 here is CSVGGLQGDSTDTQYF. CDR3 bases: TGCAGCGTTGGGGGACTACAAGGGGACAGCACAGATACGCAGTATTTT.

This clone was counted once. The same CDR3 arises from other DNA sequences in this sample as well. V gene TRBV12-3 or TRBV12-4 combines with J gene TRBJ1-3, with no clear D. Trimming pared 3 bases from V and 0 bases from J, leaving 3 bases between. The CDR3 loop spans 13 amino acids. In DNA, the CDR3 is TGTGCCAGCAGTTTCAGCTCTGGAAACACCATATATTTT. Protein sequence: CASSFSSGNTIYF.

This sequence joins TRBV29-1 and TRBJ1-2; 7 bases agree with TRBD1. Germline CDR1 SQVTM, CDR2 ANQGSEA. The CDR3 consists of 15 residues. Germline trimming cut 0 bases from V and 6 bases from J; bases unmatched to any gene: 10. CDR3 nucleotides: TGCAGCGTTGAAGATGGGACTACAGGGGTCGATGGCTACACCTTC. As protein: CSVEDGTTGVDGYTF.

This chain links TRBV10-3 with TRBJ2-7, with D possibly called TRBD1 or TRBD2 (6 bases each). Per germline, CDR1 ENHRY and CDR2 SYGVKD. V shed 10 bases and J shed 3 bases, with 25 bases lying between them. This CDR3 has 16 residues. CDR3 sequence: CATGGPPGIQGYEQYF. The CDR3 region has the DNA TGTGCCACTGGGGGGCCTCCGGGTATCCAAGGCTACGAGCAGTACTTC.